This T cell receptor beta chain was obtained from a study of blood T cell repertoires in COVID-19. Study context: Acute and convalescent COVID-19 samples came from the United States, Italy and Spain. From T cells, B-cell-depleted T cells, or PBMCs came the material, which was cDNA or gDNA.

The germline V gene has CDR1 MNHEY and CDR2 SVGAGI. V trimming: 0 bases; J trimming: 4 bases; junction bases outside the gene matches: 1. This CDR3 spans 15 amino acids. In the original workflow: Amplification from reference gene primers served as the basis for estimated nucleated cell counts. The data were produced by immunoSEQ multiplex PCR, yet TCRdb's version contains in-frame clones alone and is incomplete. The V and J calls and clone size were taken over from that table, and D and trimming were inferred from the DNA. Of roughly 130,000 clones listed, 90% are singletons. This sequence originates from a man over 45 with active COVID-19. J is TRBJ1-5 and V is TRBV6-5; 9 bases are a match to TRBD1. Sequenced: peripheral blood. CDR3 protein: CASSYSGQGNQPQHF. The CDR3 bases are TGTGCCAGCAGTTACTCGGGACAGGGTAATCAGCCCCAGCATTTT.